Below are 14 T cell receptor beta chains sequenced from a single sample in a study of blood T cell repertoires in COVID-19. Sequencing used immunoSEQ multiplex PCR; TCRdb keeps in-frame clones, though not all of them. The sample shows roughly 140,000 clones, 80% to 90% of them seen only once. The specimen was peripheral blood. These TCRs come from an older woman with COVID-19, enrolled during active disease.

The chain joins TRBV11-3 to TRBJ2-1; TRBD2 aligns across 13 bases. Trimming removed 5 bases from V and 8 bases from J; junction bases left unmatched: 6. The CDR3 is 15 residues long. Germline V gene data show CDR1 as SGHNT and CDR2 as YENEEA. Here the CDR3 reads CASSHRLAGGDEQFF. CDR3 coding DNA: TGTGCCAGCAGCCACCGACTAGCGGGAGGCGATGAGCAGTTCTTC.

The V and J genes are TRBV6-2 or TRBV6-3 and TRBJ2-7; tentative D call: TRBD1 (6 bases). This CDR3 is built from 17 residues. Per germline, CDR1 MNHEY and CDR2 SVGEGT. V lost 5 bases and J lost 2, with 22 bases in between. CDR3 DNA: TGTGCCAGCAGTAACATAGTAATCCCAACAGGGACCTACGAGCAGTACTTC. The encoded protein is CASSNIVIPTGTYEQYF.

The gene calls are TRBV5-1 and TRBJ1-6; 7 bases fit TRBD1. The ends lost 2 bases at V and 7 bases at J; junction bases unmatched: 9. The CDR3 is 16 amino acids. Germline CDR1 and CDR2: SGHRS and YFSETQ. CDR3 loop: CASSLSTGAANSPLHF. The CDR3 nucleotides read TGCGCCAGCAGCTTATCCACAGGGGCCGCGAATTCACCCCTCCACTTT.

V and J are TRBV19 and TRBJ1-1; tentative D call: TRBD1 (6 bases). CDR1 is LNHDA and CDR2 is SQIVND in the germline V gene (reference sequence). The CDR3 is 15 residues long. V dropped 3 bases and J dropped 2 bases, with 13 bases sitting between them. The CDR3 DNA sequence: TGTGCCAGTAGTATGATGGACAGCTCTAACACTGAAGCTTTCTTT. Its translation is CASSMMDSSNTEAFF. Full variable domain (rest looked up from reference TRBV19 and TRBJ1-1): DGGITQSPKYLFRKEGQNVTLSCEQNLNHDAMYWYRQDPGQGLRLIYYSQIVNDFQKGDIAEGYSVSREKKESFPLTVTSAQKNPTAFYLCASSMMDSSNTEAFFGQGTRLTVV.

The chain employs TRBV29-1 and TRBJ2-1; no clear D gene. CDR1 and CDR2 from the germline V gene are SQVTM and ANQGSEA. Trimming shortened V by 5 bases and J by 1 base, and 12 bases separated the two germline ends. The CDR3 runs 14 residues. In nucleotides, the CDR3 is TGCAGCGTTCCTAACTCTCATTCCTACAATGAGCAGTTCTTC. Amino acids: CSVPNSHSYNEQFF.

Written as DNA, the CDR3 is TGTGCCATCAGCGGGACAGGGGGAAACACCATATATTTT. It codes for CAISGTGGNTIYF. The chain recombines TRBV10-3 with TRBJ1-3, with 9 nucleotides matching TRBD1. Per the germline V gene, CDR1 is ENHRY and CDR2 is SYGVKD. The CDR3 covers 13 residues. J was trimmed by 4 bases and V by 6 bases; bases with no gene match: 1.

V usage is TRBV5-6 and J usage is TRBJ1-1; D is unresolved. Germline loops: CDR1 SGHDT, CDR2 YYEEEE. This CDR3 has 13 amino acids. V was trimmed by 1 base and J by 4 bases, leaving 8 bases between them. For the CDR3, the DNA is TGTGCCAGCAGCTTGTCCGGGATCACTGAAGCTTTCTTT. As protein: CASSLSGITEAFF.

CDR3 bases: TGTGCCAGCAGAAGAATAGGGGGCACAGATACGCAGTATTTT. It specifies CASRRIGGTDTQYF. The rearrangement links TRBV6-6 to TRBJ2-3; TRBD1 is a possible D gene (5 bases). Germline assignment: CDR1 MNHNY and CDR2 SVGAGI (reference sequence). V dropped 6 bases and J dropped 1 base, with 11 bases sitting between them. The CDR3 covers 14 residues.

This chain uses TRBV19 with TRBJ1-3; possible D gene TRBD1, 5 bases. Germline V gene data show CDR1 as LNHDA and CDR2 as SQIVND (reference sequence). This CDR3 is built from 15 residues. The germline V and J ends were trimmed by 3 bases and 0 bases, with 9 bases remaining between them. In DNA, the CDR3 is TGTGCCAGTAGTATGGGGCAACTCTCTGGAAACACCATATATTTT. Its translation is CASSMGQLSGNTIYF.

The chain uses TRBV6-5 and TRBJ2-1; 7 bases agree with TRBD1. The V gene's germline CDR1 is MNHEY and CDR2 SVGAGI. The CDR3 contains 16 residues. Trimming at V came to 2 bases and at J to 3 bases, leaving 7 bases not matched to a gene. The CDR3 here is CASSYGRQGVYNEQFF. DNA of the CDR3: TGTGCCAGCAGTTACGGTCGACAGGGCGTCTACAATGAGCAGTTCTTC.

The chain recombines TRBV6-6 with TRBJ1-2; perhaps TRBD1 as D (6 bases). V was shortened by 6 bases and J by 4 bases, with 9 bases between the two germline ends. The germline V gene encodes CDR1 MNHNY and CDR2 SVGAGI (reference sequence). The CDR3 extends over 12 amino acids. For the CDR3, the DNA is TGTGCCAGCAGCTCGGACAGCTATGGCTACACCTTC. Translated, it gives CASSSDSYGYTF.

The rearrangement uses TRBV6-5 and TRBJ1-1; maybe TRBD1 (6 bases). Trimming took 8 bases from V and 1 from J, leaving 14 bases between them. The CDR3 totals 14 residues. Germline CDR1 is MNHEY and CDR2 is SVGAGI. The CDR3 bases are TGTGCCAGCTGGCGATGGGGGCCGAACACTGAAGCTTTCTTT. As protein: CASWRWGPNTEAFF.

The chain recombines TRBV21-1 with TRBJ2-3; the listed D gene, TRBD1, was not tested against the DNA. TRBV21-1 is a listed pseudogene. This CDR3 comprises 13 residues. The CDR3 sequence: CATTPQCTDTQYF. The CDR3 nucleotides read TGTGCCACCACCCCACAGTGCACAGATACGCAGTATTTT.

This chain links TRBV21-1 with TRBJ2-7; TRBD2 is the table's D call, not checked against the DNA. TRBV21-1 is assigned pseudogene status. The CDR3 extends over 10 amino acids. The CDR3 loop reads CASITYEQYV. The CDR3 nucleotides read TGTGCCAGCATAACCTACGAGCAGTACGTC.